This TCR beta chain was sequenced in a study of CD8+CD57+ T cells in acquired aplastic anemia. Study in general: Sorted CD4+ and CD8+ cell DNA averaged around 3 ug.

V gave up 1 base and J gave up 6 bases, with 15 bases separating them. Germline V gene sequence: CDR1 MGHRA, CDR2 YSYEKL. The length of the CDR3 is 15 residues. Using genomic DNA as the template, TCR beta VDJ and CDR3 profiling was carried out. MiXCR, run by TCRdb on the reads, gives a single entry per CDR3 protein. Of 100,000 to 150,000 distinct CDR3 sequences in the sample, around 48% are singletons; the top ten hold around 2.3%. Findings and limits, study-wide: Patients shared around 31 CD8+ CDR3 sequences with controls.

This clonotype was seen ten or more times. The antigen is undetermined. The chain carries TRBV4-1 and TRBJ1-2; D unresolved. This receptor was identified in a human donor in good health, serving as a control. The sequencing input was sorted CD4+, CD8+, or CD8+CD57+ T cells (not recorded which) from PBMCs. CDR3 protein: CASSQGGVISDGYTF. In nucleotides, the CDR3 is TGCGCCAGCAGCCAAGGGGGTGTGATATCAGATGGCTACACCTTC.